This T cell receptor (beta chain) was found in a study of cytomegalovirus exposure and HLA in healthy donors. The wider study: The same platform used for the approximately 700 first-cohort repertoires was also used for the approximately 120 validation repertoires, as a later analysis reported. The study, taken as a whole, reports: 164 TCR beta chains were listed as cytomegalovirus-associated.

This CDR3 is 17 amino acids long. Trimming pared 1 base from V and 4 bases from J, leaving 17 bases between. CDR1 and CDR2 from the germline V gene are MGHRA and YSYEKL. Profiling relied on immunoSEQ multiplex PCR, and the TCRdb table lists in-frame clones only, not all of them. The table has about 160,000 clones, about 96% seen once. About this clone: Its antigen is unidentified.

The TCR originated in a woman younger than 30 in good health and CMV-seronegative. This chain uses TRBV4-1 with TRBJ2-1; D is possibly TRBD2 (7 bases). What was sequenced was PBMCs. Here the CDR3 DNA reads TGCGCCAGCAGCCAAGTTCGAGGGGGGGAGTCGTACAATGAGCAGTTCTTC. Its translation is CASSQVRGGESYNEQFF.